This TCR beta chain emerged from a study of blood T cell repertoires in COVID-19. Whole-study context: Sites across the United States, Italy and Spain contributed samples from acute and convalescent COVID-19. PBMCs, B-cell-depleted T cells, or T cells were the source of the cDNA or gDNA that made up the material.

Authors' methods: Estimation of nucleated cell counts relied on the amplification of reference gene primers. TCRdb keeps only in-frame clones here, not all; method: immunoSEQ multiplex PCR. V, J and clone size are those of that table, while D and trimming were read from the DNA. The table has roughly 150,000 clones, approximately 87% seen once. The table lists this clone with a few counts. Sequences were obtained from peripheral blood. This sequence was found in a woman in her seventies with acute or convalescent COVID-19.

The CDR3 DNA follows: TGTGCCAGCAGTCCGGACAGGACCTCCTACGAGCAGTACTTC. Protein product: CASSPDRTSYEQYF. The V call is TRBV7-3, the J call TRBJ2-7; 7 bases are shared with TRBD1. V lost 6 bases, J lost 0 bases, and 5 bases stayed unmatched. The CDR3 has 14 residues. The germline CDR1 and CDR2 sequences are SGHTA and FQGTGA. Filled out from reference TRBV7-3 and TRBJ2-7, the complete variable domain reads GAGVSQTPSNKVTEKGKYVELRCDPISGHTALYWYRQSLGQGPEFLIYFQGTGAADDSGLPNDRFFAVRPEGSVSTLKIQRTERGDSAVYLCASSPDRTSYEQYFGPGTRLTVT.